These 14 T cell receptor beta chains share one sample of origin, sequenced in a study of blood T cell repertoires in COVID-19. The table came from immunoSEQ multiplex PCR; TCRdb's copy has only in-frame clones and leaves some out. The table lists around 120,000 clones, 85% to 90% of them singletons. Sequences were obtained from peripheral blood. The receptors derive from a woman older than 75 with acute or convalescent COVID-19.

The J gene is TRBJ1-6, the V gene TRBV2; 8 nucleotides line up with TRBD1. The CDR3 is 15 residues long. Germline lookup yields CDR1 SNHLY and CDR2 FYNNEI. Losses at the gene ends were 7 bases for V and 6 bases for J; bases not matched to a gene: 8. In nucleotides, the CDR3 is TGTGCCAGCACGCAGACCAGGGGGCCTAATTCACCCCTCCACTTT. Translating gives CASTQTRGPNSPLHF.

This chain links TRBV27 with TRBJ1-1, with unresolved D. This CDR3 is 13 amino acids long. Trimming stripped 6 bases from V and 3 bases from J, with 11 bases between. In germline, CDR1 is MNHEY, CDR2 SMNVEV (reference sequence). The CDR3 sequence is CASRWSPDTEAFF. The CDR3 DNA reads TGTGCCAGCAGATGGTCACCGGACACTGAAGCTTTCTTT.

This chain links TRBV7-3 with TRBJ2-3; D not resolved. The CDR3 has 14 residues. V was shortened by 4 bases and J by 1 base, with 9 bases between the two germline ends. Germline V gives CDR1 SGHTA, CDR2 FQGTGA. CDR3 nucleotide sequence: TGTGCCAGCAGCTCAGGATCTGGCACAGATACGCAGTATTTT. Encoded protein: CASSSGSGTDTQYF.

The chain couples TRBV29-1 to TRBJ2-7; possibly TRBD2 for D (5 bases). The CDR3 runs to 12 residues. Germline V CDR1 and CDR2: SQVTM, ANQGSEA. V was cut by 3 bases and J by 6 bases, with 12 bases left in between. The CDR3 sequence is CSVDSGGSEQYF. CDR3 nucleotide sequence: TGCAGCGTTGACAGCGGAGGATCCGAGCAGTACTTC.

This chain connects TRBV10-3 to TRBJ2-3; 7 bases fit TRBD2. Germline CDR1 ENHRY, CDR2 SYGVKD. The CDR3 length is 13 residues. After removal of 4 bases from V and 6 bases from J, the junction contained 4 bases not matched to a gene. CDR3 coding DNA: TGTGCCATCAGTGGAGGGGAGGGGGATACGCAGTATTTT. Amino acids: CAISGGEGDTQYF.

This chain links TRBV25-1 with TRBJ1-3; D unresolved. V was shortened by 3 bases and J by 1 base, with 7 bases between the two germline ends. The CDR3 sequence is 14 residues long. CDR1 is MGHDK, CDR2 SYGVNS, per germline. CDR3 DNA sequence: TGTGCCAGCAGTGAGACGGGGTCTGGAAACACCATATATTTT. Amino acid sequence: CASSETGSGNTIYF.

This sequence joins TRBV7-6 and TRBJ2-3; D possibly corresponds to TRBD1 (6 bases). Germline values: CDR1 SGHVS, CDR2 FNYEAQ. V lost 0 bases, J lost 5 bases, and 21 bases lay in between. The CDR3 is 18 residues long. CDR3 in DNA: TGTGCCAGCAGCTTAGCCCGAGGGAAGGCAGGGACAATAGATACGCAGTATTTT. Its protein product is CASSLARGKAGTIDTQYF.

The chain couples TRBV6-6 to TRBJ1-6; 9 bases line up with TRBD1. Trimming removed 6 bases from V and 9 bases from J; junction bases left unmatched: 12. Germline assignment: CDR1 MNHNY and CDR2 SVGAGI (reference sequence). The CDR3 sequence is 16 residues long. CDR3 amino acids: CASSETGTGPFSPLHF. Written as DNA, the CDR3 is TGTGCCAGCAGCGAAACCGGGACAGGGCCCTTTTCACCCCTCCACTTT.

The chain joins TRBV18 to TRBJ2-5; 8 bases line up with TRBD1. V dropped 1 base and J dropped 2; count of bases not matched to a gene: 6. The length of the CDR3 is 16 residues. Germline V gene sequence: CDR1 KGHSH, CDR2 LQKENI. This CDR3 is CASSPLTGVTQETQYF. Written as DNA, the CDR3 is TGTGCCAGCTCACCACTGACAGGGGTTACGCAAGAGACCCAGTACTTC.

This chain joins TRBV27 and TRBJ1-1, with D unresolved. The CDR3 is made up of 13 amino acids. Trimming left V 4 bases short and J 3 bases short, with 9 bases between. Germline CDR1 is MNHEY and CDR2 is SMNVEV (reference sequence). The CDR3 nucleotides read TGTGCCAGCAGTTCCCCCCCCGACACTGAAGCTTTCTTT. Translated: CASSSPPDTEAFF.

CDR3 coding DNA: TGTGCCAGCAGCGTAGCTGGCCTAGCGGGGGGGCCACACGGTAGGGACACCGGGGAGCTGTTTTTT. Translated: CASSVAGLAGGPHGRDTGELFF. The rearrangement links TRBV9 to TRBJ2-2; 12 positions match TRBD2. J gave up 3 bases and V 0 bases, and 18 bases lay outside the gene matches. CDR1 and CDR2 from the germline V gene are SGDLS and YYNGEE. There are 22 residues in the CDR3. Combining the CDR3 with reference TRBV9 and TRBJ2-2 gives the whole variable domain DSGVTQTPKHLITATGQRVTLRCSPRSGDLSVYWYQQSLDQGLQFLIQYYNGEERAKGNILERFSAQQFPDLHSELNLSSLELGDSALYFCASSVAGLAGGPHGRDTGELFFGEGSRLTVL.

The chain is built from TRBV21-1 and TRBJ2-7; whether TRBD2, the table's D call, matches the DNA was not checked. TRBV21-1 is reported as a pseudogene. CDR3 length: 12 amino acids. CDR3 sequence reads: CASSSSSYEQYF. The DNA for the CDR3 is TGTGCCAGCAGCTCGAGCTCCTACGAGCAGTACTTC.

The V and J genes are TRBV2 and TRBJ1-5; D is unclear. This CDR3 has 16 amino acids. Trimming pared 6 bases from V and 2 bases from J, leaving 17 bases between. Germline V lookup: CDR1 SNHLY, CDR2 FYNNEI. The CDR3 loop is CASSTRGWVGNQPQHF. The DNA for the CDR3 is TGTGCCAGCAGCACCCGAGGGTGGGTCGGCAATCAGCCCCAGCATTTT. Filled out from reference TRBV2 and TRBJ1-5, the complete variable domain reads EPEVTQTPSHQVTQMGQEVILRCVPISNHLYFYWYRQILGQKVEFLVSFYNNEISEKSEIFDDQFSVERPDGSNFTLKIRSTKLEDSAMYFCASSTRGWVGNQPQHFGDGTRLSIL.

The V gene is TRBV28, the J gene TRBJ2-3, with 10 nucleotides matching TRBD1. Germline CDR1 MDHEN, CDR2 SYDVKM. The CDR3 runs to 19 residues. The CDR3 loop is CSDKFYETGGEGNTDTQYF. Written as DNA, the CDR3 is TGTTCGGATAAGTTTTACGAGACAGGGGGCGAAGGAAACACAGATACGCAGTATTTT.